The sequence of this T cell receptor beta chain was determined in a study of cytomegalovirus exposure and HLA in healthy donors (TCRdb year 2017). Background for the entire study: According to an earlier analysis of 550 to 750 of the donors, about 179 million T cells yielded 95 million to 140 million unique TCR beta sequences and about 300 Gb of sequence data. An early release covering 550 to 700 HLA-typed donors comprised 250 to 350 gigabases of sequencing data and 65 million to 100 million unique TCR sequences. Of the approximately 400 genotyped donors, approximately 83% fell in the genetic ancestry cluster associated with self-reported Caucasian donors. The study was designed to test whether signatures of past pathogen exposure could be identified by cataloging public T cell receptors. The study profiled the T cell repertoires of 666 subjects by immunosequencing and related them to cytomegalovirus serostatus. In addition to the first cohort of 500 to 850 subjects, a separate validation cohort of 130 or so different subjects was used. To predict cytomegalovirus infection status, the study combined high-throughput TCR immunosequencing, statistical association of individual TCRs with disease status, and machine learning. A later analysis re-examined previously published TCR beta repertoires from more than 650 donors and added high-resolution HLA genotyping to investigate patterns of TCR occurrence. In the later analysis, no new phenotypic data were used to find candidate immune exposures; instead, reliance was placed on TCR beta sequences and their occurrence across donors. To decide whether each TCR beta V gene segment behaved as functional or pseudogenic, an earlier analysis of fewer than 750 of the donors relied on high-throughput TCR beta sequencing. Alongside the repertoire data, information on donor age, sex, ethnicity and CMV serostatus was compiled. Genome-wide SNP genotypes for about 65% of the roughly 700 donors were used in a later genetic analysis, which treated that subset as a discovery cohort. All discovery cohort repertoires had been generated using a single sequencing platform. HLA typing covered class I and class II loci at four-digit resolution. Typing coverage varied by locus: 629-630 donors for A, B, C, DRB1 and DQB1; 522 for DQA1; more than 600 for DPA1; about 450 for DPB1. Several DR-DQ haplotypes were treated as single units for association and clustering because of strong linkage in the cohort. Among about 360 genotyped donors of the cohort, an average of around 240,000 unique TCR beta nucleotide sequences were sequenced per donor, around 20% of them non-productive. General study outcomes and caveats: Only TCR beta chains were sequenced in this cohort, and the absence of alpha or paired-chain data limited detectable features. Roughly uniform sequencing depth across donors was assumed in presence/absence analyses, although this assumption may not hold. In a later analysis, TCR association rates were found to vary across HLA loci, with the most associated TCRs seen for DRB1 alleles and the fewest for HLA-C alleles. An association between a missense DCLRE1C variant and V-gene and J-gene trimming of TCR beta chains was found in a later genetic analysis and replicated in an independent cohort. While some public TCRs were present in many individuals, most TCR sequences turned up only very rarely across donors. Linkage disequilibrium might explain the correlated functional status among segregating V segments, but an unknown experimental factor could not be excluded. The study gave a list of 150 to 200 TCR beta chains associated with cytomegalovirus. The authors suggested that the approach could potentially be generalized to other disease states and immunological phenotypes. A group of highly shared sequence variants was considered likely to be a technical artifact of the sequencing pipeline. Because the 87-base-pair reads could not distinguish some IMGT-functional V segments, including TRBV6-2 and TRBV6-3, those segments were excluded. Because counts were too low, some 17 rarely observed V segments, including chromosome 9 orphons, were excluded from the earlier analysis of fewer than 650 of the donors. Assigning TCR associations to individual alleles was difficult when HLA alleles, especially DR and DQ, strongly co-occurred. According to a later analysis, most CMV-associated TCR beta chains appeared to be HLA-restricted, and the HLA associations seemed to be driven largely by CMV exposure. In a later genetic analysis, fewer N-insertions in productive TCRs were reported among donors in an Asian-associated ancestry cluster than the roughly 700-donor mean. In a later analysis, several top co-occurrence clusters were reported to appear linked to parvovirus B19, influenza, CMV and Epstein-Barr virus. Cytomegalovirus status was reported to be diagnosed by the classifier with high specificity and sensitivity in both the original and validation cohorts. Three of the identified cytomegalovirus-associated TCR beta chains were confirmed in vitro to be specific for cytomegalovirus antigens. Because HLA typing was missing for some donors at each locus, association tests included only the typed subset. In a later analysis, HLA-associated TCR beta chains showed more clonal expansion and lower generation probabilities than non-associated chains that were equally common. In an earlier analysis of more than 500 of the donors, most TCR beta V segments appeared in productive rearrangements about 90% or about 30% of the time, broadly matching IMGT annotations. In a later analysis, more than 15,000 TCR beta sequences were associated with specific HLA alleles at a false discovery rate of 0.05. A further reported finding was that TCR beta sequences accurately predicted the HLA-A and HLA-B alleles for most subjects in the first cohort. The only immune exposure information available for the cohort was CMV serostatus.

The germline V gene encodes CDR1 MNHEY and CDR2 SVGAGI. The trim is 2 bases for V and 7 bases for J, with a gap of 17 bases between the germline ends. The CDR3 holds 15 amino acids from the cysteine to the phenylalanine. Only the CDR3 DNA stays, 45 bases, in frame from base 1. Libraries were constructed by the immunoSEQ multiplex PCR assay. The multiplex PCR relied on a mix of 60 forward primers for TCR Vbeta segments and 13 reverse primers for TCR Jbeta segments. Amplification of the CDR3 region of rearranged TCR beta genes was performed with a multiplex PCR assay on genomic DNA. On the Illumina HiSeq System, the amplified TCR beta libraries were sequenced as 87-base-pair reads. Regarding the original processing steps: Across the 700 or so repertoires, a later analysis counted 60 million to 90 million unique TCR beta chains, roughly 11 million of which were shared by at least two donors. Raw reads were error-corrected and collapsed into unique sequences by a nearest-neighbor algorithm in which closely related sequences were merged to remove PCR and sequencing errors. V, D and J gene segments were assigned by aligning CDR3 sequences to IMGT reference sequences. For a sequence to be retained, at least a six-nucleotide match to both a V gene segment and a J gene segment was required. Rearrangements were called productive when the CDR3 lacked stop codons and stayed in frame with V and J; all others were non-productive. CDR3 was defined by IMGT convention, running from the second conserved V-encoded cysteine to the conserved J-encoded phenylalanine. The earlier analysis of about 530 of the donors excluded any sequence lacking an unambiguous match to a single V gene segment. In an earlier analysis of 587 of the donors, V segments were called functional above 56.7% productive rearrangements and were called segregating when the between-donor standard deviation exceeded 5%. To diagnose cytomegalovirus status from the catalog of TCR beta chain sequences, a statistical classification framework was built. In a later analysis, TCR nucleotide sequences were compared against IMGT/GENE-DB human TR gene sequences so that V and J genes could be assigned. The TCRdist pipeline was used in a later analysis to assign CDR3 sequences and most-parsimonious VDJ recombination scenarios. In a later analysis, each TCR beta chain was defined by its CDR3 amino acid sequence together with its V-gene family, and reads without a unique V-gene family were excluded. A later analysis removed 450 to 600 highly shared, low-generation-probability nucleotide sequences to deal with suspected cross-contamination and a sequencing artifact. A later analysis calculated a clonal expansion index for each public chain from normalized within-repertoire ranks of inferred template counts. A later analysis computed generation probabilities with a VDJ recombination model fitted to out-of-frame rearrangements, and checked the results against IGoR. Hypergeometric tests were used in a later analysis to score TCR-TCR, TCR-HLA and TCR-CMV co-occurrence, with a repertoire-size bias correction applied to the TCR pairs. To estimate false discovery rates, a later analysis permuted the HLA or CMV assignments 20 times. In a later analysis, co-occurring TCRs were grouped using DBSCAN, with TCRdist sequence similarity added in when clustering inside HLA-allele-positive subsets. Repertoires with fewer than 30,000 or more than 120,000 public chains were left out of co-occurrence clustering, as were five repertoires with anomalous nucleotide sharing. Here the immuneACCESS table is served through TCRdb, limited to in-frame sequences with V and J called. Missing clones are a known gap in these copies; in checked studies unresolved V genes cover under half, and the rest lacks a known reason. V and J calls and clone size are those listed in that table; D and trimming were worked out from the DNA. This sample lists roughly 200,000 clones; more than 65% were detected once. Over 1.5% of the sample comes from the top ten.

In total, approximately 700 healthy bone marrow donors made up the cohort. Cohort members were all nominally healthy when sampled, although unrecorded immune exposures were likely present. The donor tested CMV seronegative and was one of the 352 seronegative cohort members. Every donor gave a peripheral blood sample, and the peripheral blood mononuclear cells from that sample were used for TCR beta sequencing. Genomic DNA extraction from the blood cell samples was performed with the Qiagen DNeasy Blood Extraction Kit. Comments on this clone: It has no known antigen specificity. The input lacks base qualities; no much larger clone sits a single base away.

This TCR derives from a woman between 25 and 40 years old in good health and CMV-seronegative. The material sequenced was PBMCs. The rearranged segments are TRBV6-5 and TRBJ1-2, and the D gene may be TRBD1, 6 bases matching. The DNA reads TGTGCCAGCAGTTACGGGGGGAGGGGGTTCGTTGGCTACACCTTC. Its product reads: CASSYGGRGFVGYTF.